This record concerns one T cell receptor (beta chain) sequence. Its antigen has not been determined. Nothing much larger sits one base from this clone, and base qualities are not available. This entry comes from a study of beta chain features in type 1 diabetes (dated by TCRdb to 2016 to 2018). Regarding the study in general: Mean age, gender distribution, total cell number and subset yield were not different between patients and healthy donors. A total of 100 million to 110 million sorted cells were examined across all samples, and a strong correlation was observed between cell number per subset and RNA yield. In the study, recently diagnosed type 1 diabetes patients and matched healthy donors were compared on the TCRB repertoires of their sorted circulating CD4+ T cell subsets. Regulatory and stem cell-like memory subsets were isolated from only 8 patients and about eight healthy donors, whereas naive and central memory subsets came from all 30 or so donors. Study-wide conclusions, independent of this receptor: Sequencing cDNA rather than genomic DNA could over-represent highly expressing activated cells, although activation and CD3 levels did not differ between groups. Because the HLA sub-analyses included only small numbers of individuals, any influence of HLA type on TCRB rearrangement was left unresolved. Naive, central memory and regulatory TCRB repertoires appeared to be more similar among patients than among healthy donors. At VDJ recombination sites, type 1 diabetes patients had fewer insertions and more deleted nucleotides, which implies abnormalities in thymic rearrangement. A moderate but significant shortening of TCRB CDR3 length was observed in type 1 diabetes patients in all four CD4+ subsets. Shorter templates might have been favored by PCR, but patient and control samples were amplified and corrected together, so both groups would have been affected equally by any skew.

The germline V gene (reference sequence) yields SEHNR for CDR1 and FQNEAQ for CDR2. Spanning cysteine to phenylalanine, the CDR3 consists of 15 amino acids. Of all the DNA, just the CDR3 is kept, 45 bases in frame from base 1. V is cut by 1 base and J by 3 bases, and the space between the germline ends is 12 bases. All of the isolated RNA was reverse transcribed with the High Capacity cDNA Reverse Transcription Kit, so expressed TCRB transcripts were sequenced. Naive, central memory and regulatory T cell samples underwent deep immunoSEQ sequencing, averaging about 3.57 million total reads per sample. Sorted cells were lysed in RLT buffer, and RNA was extracted using DNase-treated RNeasy Micro or Mini kits according to cell number. To prevent cross-contamination, every cell subset was processed on its own, while patient and healthy donor samples were processed together. TCRB sequences were amplified from cDNA with the immunoSEQ multiplex PCR, producing 87-bp fragments spanning the CDR3 region. Amplicons were sequenced on the Illumina HiSeq platform. From the authors' description of their analysis: Synthetic template baselines were used to correct PCR bias computationally, reads within Hamming distance 2 were collapsed together, and singletons that could not be merged were discarded. Reads were aligned against IMGT to assign V, D and J genes, CDR3 length and insertions or deletions at six rearrangement sites. Within each subset, clonotype counts were normalized to sorted cell number, after which true diversity and Gini coefficients were computed with the tcR R package. Repertoire sharing was quantified using the overlap coefficient calculated on TCRB nucleotide sequences. Out-of-frame TCRB sequences from naive cells were analyzed to stand in for the pre-selection repertoire. TCRdb stores this immuneACCESS table with in-frame sequences only. Part of the clones is absent; in the studies checked, under half of the shortfall reflects unresolved V genes, and no reason is known for the rest. V and J calls and clone size are those listed in that table; D and trimming were worked out from the DNA. A total of hundreds of thousands of clones appear in this sample, roughly 11% of them only once. In total, the top ten clones hold approximately 0.015% of the sample.

From each donor, a single peripheral blood sample of around 0.12 L on average was drawn into heparinised tubes. Naive, central memory, regulatory and stem cell-like memory CD4+ T cells were sorted on a BD FACSAria II using a panel including CD45RO, CCR7, CD25, CD127, CD95 and CD27. A purity above 98% was achieved for all sorted populations. PBMCs were isolated immediately by Lymphoprep density gradient centrifugation and stained directly without culture. So that batch effects would be minimized, each experiment stained and sorted samples in pairs, pairing one healthy donor with one patient. Recombination linked TRBV7-9 to TRBJ2-5; TRBD2 is a possible D gene, resting on 6 matching bases. The sequenced sample consisted of naive CD4+ T cells from blood. Per the publication, the cell subset or site label means: true naive CD4+ T cells. The receptor comes from a man aged 25-40 years with type 1 diabetes. The DNA sequence reads TGTGCCAGCAGCTTAGAAGTCGGCGGGGAAGAGACCCAGTACTTC. Translation gives CASSLEVGGEETQYF.